This T cell receptor beta chain emerged from a study of cytotoxic CD8 clonotypes in ibrutinib-treated CLL. Study-level information: Patients: eleven to twelve relapsed/refractory, 15 treatment-naive, under 18 IGHV unmutated.

The assay was immunoSEQ multiplex PCR, and TCRdb's table has in-frame clones only and misses some. The table shows some 150,000 clones, with roughly 77% occurring only once. Details on this clone: Its antigen remains unknown.

CDR3 length: 14 amino acids. The germline gives CDR1 LNHNV, CDR2 YYDKDF (reference sequence). Trimming cost V 0 bases and J 11 bases, with 16 bases left between them. Whole-study results and caveats: Upon ibrutinib response clonality rose, and upon progression it fell back toward baseline.

The genes are TRBV15 and TRBJ1-1, with D uncertain. The receptor's source is a human donor with chronic lymphocytic leukemia. The specimen comprised PBMCs, sampled after 12 months of ibrutinib treatment. The CDR3 reads CATSRDRMKPGAFF. CDR3 sequence (DNA): TGTGCCACCAGCAGAGATCGTATGAAACCTGGGGCTTTCTTT.